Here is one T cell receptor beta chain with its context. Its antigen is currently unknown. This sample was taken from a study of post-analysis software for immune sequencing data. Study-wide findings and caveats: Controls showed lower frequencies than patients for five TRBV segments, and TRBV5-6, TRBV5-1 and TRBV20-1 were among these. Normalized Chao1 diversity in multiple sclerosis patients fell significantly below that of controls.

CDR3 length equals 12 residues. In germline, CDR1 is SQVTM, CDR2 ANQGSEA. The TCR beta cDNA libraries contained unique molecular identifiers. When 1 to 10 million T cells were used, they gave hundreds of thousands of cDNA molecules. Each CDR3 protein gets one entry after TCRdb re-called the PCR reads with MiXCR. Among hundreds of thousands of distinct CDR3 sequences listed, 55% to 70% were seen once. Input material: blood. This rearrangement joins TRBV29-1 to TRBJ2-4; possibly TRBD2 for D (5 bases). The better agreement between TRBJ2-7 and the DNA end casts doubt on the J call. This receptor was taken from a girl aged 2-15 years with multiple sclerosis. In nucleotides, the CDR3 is TGCAGCGCCGAGGGCGACGGGTACGAGCAGTACTTC. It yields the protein CSAEGDGYEQYF.